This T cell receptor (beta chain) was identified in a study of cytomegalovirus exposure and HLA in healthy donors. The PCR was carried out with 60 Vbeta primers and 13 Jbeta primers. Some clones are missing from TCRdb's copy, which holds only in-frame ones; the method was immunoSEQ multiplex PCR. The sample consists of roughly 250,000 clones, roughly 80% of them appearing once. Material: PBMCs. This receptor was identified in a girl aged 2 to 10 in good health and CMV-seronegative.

The CDR3 nucleotides read TGTGCCAGCAACCCAAAGGGGGAAGGGGAACTCTCCCTTGGCGCAGATACGCAGTATTTT. This gives the protein CASNPKGEGELSLGADTQYF. The chain joins TRBV9 to TRBJ2-3, with D possibly TRBD1 on 6 matching bases. Trimming stripped 6 bases from V and 4 bases from J, with 33 bases between. The CDR3 has 20 residues. Germline CDR1 SGDLS, CDR2 YYNGEE. The variable domain in full, with the rest retrieved from reference TRBV9 and TRBJ2-3, is DSGVTQTPKHLITATGQRVTLRCSPRSGDLSVYWYQQSLDQGLQFLIQYYNGEERAKGNILERFSAQQFPDLHSELNLSSLELGDSALYFCASNPKGEGELSLGADTQYFGPGTRLTVL.